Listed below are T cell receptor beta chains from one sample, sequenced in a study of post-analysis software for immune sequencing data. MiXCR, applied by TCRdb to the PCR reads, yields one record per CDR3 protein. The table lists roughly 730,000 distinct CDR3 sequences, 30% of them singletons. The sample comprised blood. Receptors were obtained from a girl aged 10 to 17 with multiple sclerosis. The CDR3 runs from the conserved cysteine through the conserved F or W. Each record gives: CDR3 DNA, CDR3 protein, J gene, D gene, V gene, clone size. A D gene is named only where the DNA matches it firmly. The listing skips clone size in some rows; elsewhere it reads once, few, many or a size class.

TGCAGCGTTGTGATCACTATTGGGAAGACCCAGTACTTC | CSVVITIGKTQYF | TRBJ2-5 | NA | TRBV29-1 | NA
TGTGCCAGCAGTTCGACTAGCGGGGCCCAAGAGACCCAGTACTTC | CASSSTSGAQETQYF | TRBJ2-5 | TRBD2 | TRBV7-2 | few
TGCGCCAGCAGCCGACGGCCCGACTACCATGGCGGCGACGAGCAGTACTTC | CASSRRPDYHGGDEQYF | TRBJ2-7 | NA | TRBV4-1 | NA
TGTGCCAGCAGCTCCGCTAAGGGATTAAAGGCTTTCTTT | CASSSAKGLKAFF | TRBJ1-1 | NA | TRBV7-2 | few
TGCGCCAGCAGCCAAATCTTGTACAGGGACACGGGGGGTCACACAGATACGCAGTATTTT | CASSQILYRDTGGHTDTQYF | TRBJ2-3 | NA | TRBV4-1 | few
TGTGCCAGCAGCGAAGATAAGGGGGTGACAGATACGCAGTATTTT | CASSEDKGVTDTQYF | TRBJ2-3 | NA | TRBV21-1 | NA
TGTGCCAGCAGCGGGCGGAGACTAGCGGGCCCCAATGAGCAGTTCTTC | CASSGRRLAGPNEQFF | TRBJ2-1 | TRBD2 | TRBV9 | NA
TGCAGTGCTATTGGACTAATGTGGAACAATGAGCAGTTCTTC | CSAIGLMWNNEQFF | TRBJ2-1 | NA | TRBV20-1 | few
TGCGCCAGCAGCCTACAGGGTACCTACAATGAGCAGTTCTTC | CASSLQGTYNEQFF | TRBJ2-1 | NA | TRBV5-1 | NA
TGCAGTGCTAGAGATGGGATGAATACTGAAGCTTTCTTT | CSARDGMNTEAFF | TRBJ1-1 | NA | TRBV20-1 | NA
TGCAGTGCTACCTATAATTCACCCCTCCACTTT | CSATYNSPLHF | TRBJ1-6 | NA | TRBV20-1 | NA
TGTGCCAGCCGCTTTTGGGGAGGACAGGGCGTAAACGAGCAGTACTTC | CASRFWGGQGVNEQYF | TRBJ2-7 | TRBD1 | TRBV27 | NA
TGCGCCAGCAGCTTGGATTTTGGGGAGGCTTTCTTT | CASSLDFGEAFF | TRBJ1-1 | NA | TRBV5-1 | NA
TGCAGCGTCTCGGAGTCTCCTATCGCCTACGAGCAGTACTTC | CSVSESPIAYEQYF | TRBJ2-7 | NA | TRBV29-1 | NA
TGTGCCAGCAGAATGCCAGGGGGGCAAGAGACCCAGTACTTC | CASRMPGGQETQYF | TRBJ2-5 | NA | TRBV6-6 | few
TGTGCCAGCAGTTTACGAGCGGGGAGGCAGTATTTT | CASSLRAGRQYF | TRBJ2-3 | TRBD2 | TRBV27 | NA
TGCGCCAGCAGCACGGGACAGGGCGTGCGAAGATCTGAAAAACTGTTTTTT | CASSTGQGVRRSEKLFF | TRBJ1-4 | TRBD1 | TRBV5-1 | few
TGTGCCAGCAGGGCCGGGCAGGCCACCTACGAGCAGTACTTC | CASRAGQATYEQYF | TRBJ2-7 | NA | TRBV7-9 | many
TGTGCCAGCAGGCCTACAGGGGCTAGAGGCTACACCTTC | CASRPTGARGYTF | TRBJ1-2 | TRBD1 | TRBV7-9 | few
TGCAGTGCTAGAGTTGGATGGGACGGCAATCAGCCCCAGCATTTT | CSARVGWDGNQPQHF | TRBJ1-5 | NA | TRBV20-1 | NA
TGTGCCAGCAGCCATTCGGCCACGACAGAGACCCAGTACTTC | CASSHSATTETQYF | TRBJ2-5 | NA | TRBV11-2 | few
TGTGCCAGCGTAGGGGTAGGCTACGAGCAGTACTTC | CASVGVGYEQYF | TRBJ2-7 | NA | TRBV6-5 | NA
TGTGCCAGCAGACGACAGGGTGTGGGCACAGATACGCAGTATTTT | CASRRQGVGTDTQYF | TRBJ2-3 | TRBD1 | TRBV6-2/TRBV6-3 | few
TGTGCCAGCAGCTTAGCAGGACAGGGGATTAACGAGCAGTACTTC | CASSLAGQGINEQYF | TRBJ2-7 | TRBD1 | TRBV7-8 | NA
TGTGCCAGCGGGTTAGGGTTCCGCTCCTACAATGAGCAGTTCTTC | CASGLGFRSYNEQFF | TRBJ2-1 | NA | TRBV28 | few
TGTGCCAGCAGACCCGGACAGGGAACGAATTCACCCCTCCACTTT | CASRPGQGTNSPLHF | TRBJ1-6 | TRBD1 | TRBV6-6 | few
TGTGCCAGCAGTGAAACCTGGGGCCTTAGCTCCTATAATTCACCCCTCCACTTT | CASSETWGLSSYNSPLHF | TRBJ1-6 | NA | TRBV6-1 | NA
TGTGCCAGCAGCGTAGGGACTAGCGTTCGAGAGACCCAGTACTTC | CASSVGTSVRETQYF | TRBJ2-5 | TRBD2 | TRBV9 | NA
TGCGCCAGCAGCCTACGGACAGAAGGGACCCAGTACTTC | CASSLRTEGTQYF | TRBJ2-5 | NA | TRBV5-1 | once
TGCAGCGTTGTCCCTCATCAGACACAAGAGACCCAGTACTTC | CSVVPHQTQETQYF | TRBJ2-5 | NA | TRBV29-1 | few
TGCGCCAGCAGCGTCGGACAGCTGGGAGAGACCCAGTACTTC | CASSVGQLGETQYF | TRBJ2-5 | NA | TRBV5-1 | many
TGTGCCAGCAGTTTTCGGTACCGGGAACTATACGAGCAGTACTTC | CASSFRYRELYEQYF | TRBJ2-7 | NA | TRBV28 | NA
TGTGCCAGCGGTCAACCCCAGGCGATGAACACTGAAGCTTTCTTT | CASGQPQAMNTEAFF | TRBJ1-1 | NA | TRBV28 | NA
TGTGCCAGCAGCCGATACCATTCCGGACTAGCGGGTCTATACAATGAGCAGTTCTTC | CASSRYHSGLAGLYNEQFF | TRBJ2-1 | TRBD2 | TRBV5-6 | NA
TGTGCCAGCAGCGGAGGGCGCGGGAGGAGATCGTCCTACAATGAGCAGTTCTTC | CASSGGRGRRSSYNEQFF | TRBJ2-1 | TRBD2 | TRBV7-2 | few
TGTGCCAGCAGCCAACCTGGCAGAAAAAGCACAGATACGCAGTATTTT | CASSQPGRKSTDTQYF | TRBJ2-3 | NA | TRBV5-7 | few
TGTGCCAGCTCACTAGTGACAGGGGGCGACGAGCAGTACTTC | CASSLVTGGDEQYF | TRBJ2-7 | TRBD1 | TRBV18 | NA
TGTGCCATCGCGGGACAGGGAACTTACAATGAGCAGTTCTTC | CAIAGQGTYNEQFF | TRBJ2-1 | TRBD1 | TRBV10-3 | NA
TGTGCCAGCAGCCATAGGGGACAGGGCGGCGACCACTTT | CASSHRGQGGDHF | TRBJ1-6 | TRBD1 | TRBV3-1 | few
TGCAGCGTTGCCTCGGGACCGAACACTGAAGCTTTCTTT | CSVASGPNTEAFF | TRBJ1-1 | NA | TRBV29-1 | few
TGTGCCAGCAGCTTAGAGGGCCTGTACACTGAAGCTTTCTTT | CASSLEGLYTEAFF | TRBJ1-1 | NA | TRBV7-2 | NA
TGCAGCGTTACGGACTTATACGAGCAGTACTTC | CSVTDLYEQYF | TRBJ2-7 | NA | TRBV29-1 | few
TGCAGCCCTCACGGGGGCGACGGGAATAACTATGGCTACACCTTC | CSPHGGDGNNYGYTF | TRBJ1-2 | NA | TRBV20-1 | NA
TGTGCCAGCAGTGAATCTGGGGCGGGGGACGAGCAGTACTTC | CASSESGAGDEQYF | TRBJ2-7 | TRBD2 | TRBV6-1 | NA
TGTGCCAGCACGTCGTCCTCCTACGAGCAGTACTTC | CASTSSSYEQYF | TRBJ2-7 | NA | TRBV6-2/TRBV6-3 | NA
TGTGCCAGCAGCTGGGGTGATGGGTCCTACGAGCAGTACTTC | CASSWGDGSYEQYF | TRBJ2-7 | NA | TRBV7-2 | NA
TGCAGTGCTAGGATCCCGACAGAGCAAACAGTTAACTATGGCTACACCTTC | CSARIPTEQTVNYGYTF | TRBJ1-2 | NA | TRBV20-1 | few
TGTGGCAGCAGTCCGAGCTCTGGGGCCAACGTCCTGACTTTC | CGSSPSSGANVLTF | TRBJ2-6 | NA | TRBV9 | NA